The clone carrying this T cell receptor (beta chain) came up many times. This entry belongs to a study of regulatory T cells in long-lasting Graves disease. The CDR3 spans 13 residues. The germline V gene has CDR1 MDHEN and CDR2 SYDVKM. V lost 6 bases to trimming and J lost 3 bases, with 10 bases between them. Arm-PCR of CDR3 regions and iRepertoire HTBI primers were the basis on which TCR beta libraries were built. Each CDR3 protein gets one entry after TCRdb re-called the multiplex PCR reads with MiXCR. The table records about 340,000 distinct CDR3 sequences, 20% of them present only once. Time point indicated: persistent/refractory GD, antithyroid drugs over 5 years with positive TRAb. After RNA was extracted from PBMCs, the TCR library was made from it.

The material sequenced was peripheral blood mononuclear cells (PBMCs), taken when the disease was refractory, from a patient treated with antithyroid drugs. This receptor was taken from a female donor with Graves disease. The chain links TRBV28 to TRBJ2-3; D remains unclear. CDR3 sequence (DNA): TGTGCCAGCAGCCCAGGCGCGACAGATACGCAGTATTTT. Its translation: CASSPGATDTQYF.